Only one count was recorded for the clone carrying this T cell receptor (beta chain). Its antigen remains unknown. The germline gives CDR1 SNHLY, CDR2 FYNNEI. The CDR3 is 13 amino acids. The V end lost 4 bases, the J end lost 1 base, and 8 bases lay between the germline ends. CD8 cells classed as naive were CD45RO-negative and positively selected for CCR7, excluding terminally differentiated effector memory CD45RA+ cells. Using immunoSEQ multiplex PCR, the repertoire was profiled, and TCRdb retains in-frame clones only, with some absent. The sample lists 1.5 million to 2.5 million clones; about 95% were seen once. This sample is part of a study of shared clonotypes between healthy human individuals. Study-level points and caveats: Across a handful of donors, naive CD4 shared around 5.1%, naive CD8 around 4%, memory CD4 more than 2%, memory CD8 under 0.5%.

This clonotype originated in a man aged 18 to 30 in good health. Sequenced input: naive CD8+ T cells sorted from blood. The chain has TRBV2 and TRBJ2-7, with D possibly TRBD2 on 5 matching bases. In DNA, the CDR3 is TGTGCCAGCAGTGGCGGGTTGTCCTACGAGCAGTACTTC. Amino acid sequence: CASSGGLSYEQYF.